Shown below are 27 T cell receptor beta chains from a single sample sequenced in a study of CD8+CD57+ T cells in acquired aplastic anemia listed by TCRdb under 2018. Sequencing used an Illumina HiSeq 2000. TCR beta VDJ combination and CDR3 sequence profiling used genomic DNA as the template. In TCRdb, the public reads were trimmed at Q25 with fastp and aligned with MiXCR, with productive beta chains retained. Each record represents a unique CDR3 protein, reported with the most common genes and DNA among its rows. In this sample the table shows around 200,000 distinct CDR3 sequences, around 50% of which occur a single time. The ten largest account for 10% to 15% of the sample. Flow cytometry had shown CD8+CD57+ cell expansion in the patients selected for sequencing. Specimen: sorted CD4+, CD8+, or CD8+CD57+ T cells (not recorded which) from PBMCs. All receptors come from a human donor with aplastic anemia.

V gene TRBV11-2 combines with J gene TRBJ2-3, with D tentatively TRBD1 (6 bases). Between the trimmed V and J ends, which lost 2 bases and 0 bases, there was a span of 15 bases. The CDR3 sequence is 17 residues long. Looked up from germline, CDR1 is SGHAT and CDR2 is FQNNGV. The CDR3 is CASSLRGQRFSTDTQYF. The CDR3, as DNA: TGTGCCAGCAGCTTAAGGGGACAAAGGTTTAGCACAGATACGCAGTATTTT.

This clonotype was recorded once. This could be a read error, since a much larger clone is one nucleotide away. The chain couples TRBV12-3 or TRBV12-4 to TRBJ1-5, with D tentatively TRBD1 (5 bases). The CDR3 runs 14 residues. V gave up 6 bases and J gave up 4 bases, with 13 bases separating them. CDR3 sequence: CASSLQVVNQPQHF. The CDR3 DNA is TGTGCCAGCAGCTTACAGGTGGTTAATCAGCCCCAGCATTTT.

The rearrangement uses TRBV20-1 and TRBJ2-3, with D possibly being TRBD2 (6 bases). The CDR3 is 15 residues long. Trimming took off 0 bases at V and 5 bases at J, with 15 bases between the two ends. CDR1 and CDR2 from the germline V gene are DFQATT and SNEGSKA (reference sequence). For the CDR3, the DNA is TGCAGTGCTAGAGATTCGGGACTCCCAATAGATACGCAGTATTTT. Its translation: CSARDSGLPIDTQYF.

Ten or more counts support this clonotype. This rearrangement joins TRBV5-1 to TRBJ2-5; D not certain. The germline V gene has CDR1 SGHRS and CDR2 YFSETQ. The length of the CDR3 is 13 residues. Trimming removed 3 bases from V and 4 bases from J, with 10 bases in between. The CDR3 protein is CASSSGTTETQYF. CDR3 DNA: TGCGCCAGCAGCTCGGGCACAACAGAGACCCAGTACTTC.

There are many counts of this clonotype. The gene calls are TRBV19 and TRBJ1-4; no clear D gene. Germline V gene data show CDR1 as LNHDA and CDR2 as SQIVND (reference sequence). This CDR3 contains 14 residues. With 3 bases removed from V and 2 bases from J, the gap between germline ends came to 7 bases. The CDR3 loop is CASSIARTNEKLFF. The CDR3 DNA sequence: TGTGCCAGTAGTATCGCCCGGACTAATGAAAAACTGTTTTTT.

The chain employs TRBV20-1 and TRBJ2-6; D is ambiguous. CDR1 DFQATT and CDR2 SNEGSKA come from the germline V gene (reference sequence). This CDR3 comprises 13 residues. V was clipped by 6 bases and J by 0 bases, with 6 bases between them. Here the CDR3 reads CSALDSGANVLTF. The DNA of the CDR3 is TGCAGTGCGTTGGACTCTGGGGCCAACGTCCTGACTTTC.

The rearrangement joins TRBV24-1 to TRBJ1-2; D perhaps matches TRBD1 (5 bases). Trimming cost V 6 bases and J 2 bases, with 9 bases left between them. Per germline, CDR1 KGHDR and CDR2 SFDVKD. The CDR3 runs 13 residues. CDR3 coding DNA: TGTGCCACCAGTAAGGGGCTCAACTATGGCTACACCTTC. Protein sequence: CATSKGLNYGYTF.

The V call is TRBV19, the J call TRBJ2-1; D not certain. Trimming cost V 9 bases and J 6 bases, with 9 bases left between them. The CDR3 runs 11 residues. Germline values: CDR1 LNHDA, CDR2 SQIVND (reference sequence). The CDR3 region is CASYLGNEQFF. Written as DNA, the CDR3 is TGTGCCAGCTACTTGGGCAATGAGCAGTTCTTC. Based on the CDR3 plus reference TRBV19 and TRBJ2-1, the full variable domain is DGGITQSPKYLFRKEGQNVTLSCEQNLNHDAMYWYRQDPGQGLRLIYYSQIVNDFQKGDIAEGYSVSREKKESFPLTVTSAQKNPTAFYLCASYLGNEQFFGPGTRLTVL.

A few counts support this clonotype. V usage is TRBV7-3 and J usage is TRBJ1-6; possible D gene TRBD1, 6 bases. The CDR3 contains 14 residues. Germline CDR1 reads SGHTA; CDR2 reads FQGTGA. Between the trimmed V and J ends, which lost 5 bases and 10 bases, there was a span of 15 bases. In DNA, the CDR3 is TGTGCCAGCAGCGAGGACAGCTCGGGGTCACCCCTCCACTTT. The encoded protein is CASSEDSSGSPLHF.

This clonotype was seen a few times. The chain has TRBV9 and TRBJ1-5; tentatively, D is TRBD1 (6 bases). The CDR3 runs 16 residues. V lost 4 bases and J lost 6, with 20 bases in between. The germline CDR1 and CDR2 sequences are SGDLS and YYNGEE. In nucleotides, the CDR3 is TGTGCCAGCAGCCACCCCCAGGGGTACGGGGGTCAGCCCCAGCATTTT. As protein: CASSHPQGYGGQPQHF.

The chain has TRBV19 and TRBJ1-6; D call uncertain. The CDR3 covers 14 residues. V was cut by 10 bases and J by 4 bases, with 14 bases left in between. From germline, CDR1 is LNHDA and CDR2 SQIVND (reference sequence). CDR3 coding DNA: TGTGCCACGACCGAGGACTTATATAATTCACCCCTCCACTTT. It specifies CATTEDLYNSPLHF.

A remark on this clonotype: A much larger clone differs from this one at a single base, so this may be a read error. V and J are TRBV5-1 and TRBJ2-2; D gene uncertain. Germline V CDR1 and CDR2: SGHRS, YFSETQ. Trimming shortened V by 6 bases and J by 8 bases, and 20 bases separated the two germline ends. The CDR3 loop spans 15 amino acids. This CDR3 reads CASNPLVGASGELFF. CDR3 DNA: TGCGCCAGCAATCCCTTAGTGGGCGCATCAGGGGAGCTGTTTTTT.

This clonotype was counted between two and nine times. The chain carries TRBV12-3 or TRBV12-4 and TRBJ2-2; 10 nucleotides match TRBD2. Trimming at V came to 4 bases and at J to 5 bases, leaving 10 bases not matched to a gene. This CDR3 spans 17 amino acids. The CDR3 loop is CASSSRGSGGWTGELFF. The CDR3 nucleotides are TGTGCCAGCAGTTCCCGGGGTAGCGGGGGGTGGACCGGGGAGCTGTTTTTT.

V usage is TRBV12-3 or TRBV12-4 and J usage is TRBJ2-1; 10 nucleotides line up with TRBD1. The CDR3 totals 15 residues. The V gene end was trimmed by 4 bases and the J gene end by 2 bases; junction bases not matched to a gene: 2. CDR3 sequence reads: CASSYGQGAYNEQFF. In DNA form, the CDR3 reads TGTGCCAGCAGTTATGGACAGGGGGCCTACAATGAGCAGTTCTTC.

Concerning this clonotype itself: A much larger clone differs by one base, so this may be a read error. The rearrangement links TRBV6-1 to TRBJ2-7; D is possibly TRBD1 or TRBD2 (5 bases each). The CDR3 covers 13 residues. Germline lookup yields CDR1 MNHNS and CDR2 SASEGT. The CDR3, as DNA: TGTGCCAGCACCGACCCCCGCCGGGGCGAGCAGCACTTC. Its translation: CASTDPRRGEQHF.

Remarks on this clonotype: A much larger clone sits a single nucleotide away, making a read error possible. V gene TRBV10-3 combines with J gene TRBJ2-1, with D possibly matching TRBD2 (6 bases). The CDR3 has 17 amino acids. Trimming took 4 bases from V and 2 from J, leaving 18 bases between them. Germline loops: CDR1 ENHRY, CDR2 SYGVKD. The CDR3 sequence: CAISGWGELAPYNEQFF. DNA for the CDR3: TGTGCCATCAGTGGTTGGGGGGAACTTGCCCCCTACAATGAGCAGTTCTTC.

The V gene is TRBV10-2, the J gene TRBJ2-5; TRBD1 might be the D (5 bases). CDR1 is WSHSY and CDR2 is SAAADI in the germline V gene. Between the trimmed V and J ends, which lost 6 bases and 2 bases, there was a span of 16 bases. CDR3 length equals 15 residues. The CDR3 coding sequence is TGCGCCAGCAGCCCACAAAGACAGCCTCAAGAGACCCAGTACTTC. This codes for CASSPQRQPQETQYF.

V and J are TRBV24-1 and TRBJ1-2, with TRBD1 matching over 10 bases. CDR3 length: 13 amino acids. The germline V gene has CDR1 KGHDR and CDR2 SFDVKD. The junction had 5 bases not matched to a gene; V was cut back by 8 bases and J by 6 bases. The chain's CDR3 is CATNPGQGNGYTF. The CDR3 bases are TGTGCCACCAACCCGGGACAGGGGAATGGCTACACCTTC.

The rearrangement uses TRBV24-1 and TRBJ2-1, with 13 bases that match TRBD2. CDR1 and CDR2 from the germline V gene are KGHDR and SFDVKD. The CDR3 is 16 residues long. V gave up 6 bases and J gave up 9 bases; unmatched junction bases: 10. The CDR3 loop reads CATSLPGLAGSSEQFF. For the CDR3, the DNA is TGTGCCACCAGTTTACCGGGACTAGCGGGGTCTAGTGAGCAGTTCTTC.

This clonotype was recorded at least ten times. The J gene is TRBJ2-7, the V gene TRBV12-3 or TRBV12-4; 8 bases are a match to TRBD2. The CDR3 covers 13 residues. V shed 6 bases and J 6 bases; nucleotides not matched to a gene: 7. CDR3: CASRFGGAGEQYF. The CDR3 nucleotides are TGTGCCAGCAGATTCGGGGGGGCCGGCGAGCAGTACTTC.

The CDR3 loop is CASKDSGAQGNTYEQYF. For the CDR3, the DNA is TGTGCCAGCAAGGACTCGGGGGCGCAAGGGAATACCTACGAGCAGTACTTC. The genes are TRBV28 and TRBJ2-7; D possibly uses TRBD1 or TRBD2 (6 bases each). Trimming left V 7 bases short and J 2 bases short, with 24 bases between. Germline assignment: CDR1 MDHEN and CDR2 SYDVKM. CDR3 length equals 17 residues.

The table lists this clonotype with a few counts. The rearrangement links TRBV15 to TRBJ1-6, with TRBD1 as a possible D gene (6 bases). The ends were cut back, 0 bases at V and 6 bases at J, with 9 bases in the middle. Germline CDR1 is LNHNV and CDR2 is YYDKDF (reference sequence). This CDR3 has 15 amino acids. Here the CDR3 reads CATSRDGGLNSPLHF. The CDR3 bases are TGTGCCACCAGCAGAGATGGGGGGCTTAATTCACCCCTCCACTTT.

This chain links TRBV10-2 with TRBJ1-2, with D hard to call. The CDR3 spans 16 residues. The germline V gene has CDR1 WSHSY and CDR2 SAAADI. V dropped 6 bases and J dropped 0 bases, with 17 bases sitting between them. The CDR3 nucleotides are TGCGCCAGCAGCGACCGGGCCCTTCCCGCTAACTATGGCTACACCTTC. Its translation is CASSDRALPANYGYTF.

Concerning this clonotype itself: A junction boundary mismatches the germline segment, possibly from a read error. V usage is TRBV25-1 and J usage is TRBJ1-1; perhaps TRBD1 as D (5 bases). This CDR3 spans 18 amino acids. Germline V gene lookup returns CDR1 MGHDK and CDR2 SYGVNS. CDR3 sequence (DNA): TGTGCCAGCAGTGATGAAGGGACGGGCCTCCCCATGAACACTGAGGCTTTCTTT. Encoded protein: CASSDEGTGLPMNTEAFF.

There are a few counts of this clonotype. V usage is TRBV20-1 and J usage is TRBJ2-7, with 9 bases matching TRBD1. The CDR3 sequence is 15 residues long. CDR1 and CDR2 from the germline V gene are DFQATT and SNEGSKA (reference sequence). Trimming took 3 bases from V and 5 from J; bases not matched to a gene: 11. CDR3: CSASPGNRGPDEQYF. CDR3 DNA: TGCAGTGCTAGCCCCGGGAACAGGGGGCCGGACGAGCAGTACTTC.

This chain joins TRBV6-1 and TRBJ1-1; possible D gene TRBD1, 5 bases. The CDR3 extends over 18 amino acids. The V and J ends lost 5 bases and 3 bases respectively, with 25 bases between them. CDR1 MNHNS and CDR2 SASEGT come from the germline V gene. Here the CDR3 reads CASSLQPWYRRVDTEAFF. DNA for the CDR3: TGTGCCAGCAGTCTCCAACCCTGGTACAGGCGAGTTGACACTGAAGCTTTCTTT.

The chain links TRBV24-1 to TRBJ1-4; perhaps TRBD1 as D (5 bases). Trimming removed 2 bases at V and 8 bases at J, with 17 bases between. The CDR3 has 16 amino acids. Germline V CDR1 and CDR2: KGHDR, SFDVKD. CDR3 region: CATSDWGPGTGEKLFF. In nucleotides, the CDR3 is TGTGCCACCAGTGATTGGGGACCAGGGACCGGAGAAAAACTGTTTTTT.